This T cell receptor beta chain was captured in a study of cytomegalovirus exposure and HLA in healthy donors. Overall study findings and caveats: A later examination showed that TCR association rates differed by HLA locus, with DRB1 most and HLA-C fewest. Most sequenced TCRs were rare (though some public TCRs occurred in many donors).

Amplification used 60 Vbeta primers and 13 Jbeta primers. TCRdb keeps only in-frame clones here, not all; method: immunoSEQ multiplex PCR. The table has some 70,000 clones, around 82% seen once. V was pared by 6 bases and J by 0 bases, with 8 bases between. The CDR3 runs to 13 residues. Germline V lookup: CDR1 LNHDA, CDR2 SQIVND (reference sequence). This clone is a singleton in its sample. Its antigen is undetermined. The rearrangement links TRBV19 to TRBJ1-2; D is unclear. Sequenced input: PBMCs. The sequence was obtained from a man aged 18 to 29 in good health and CMV-seropositive. CDR3 in DNA: TGTGCCAGTAGCGGGAGGGCTAACTATGGCTACACCTTC. Translated, it gives CASSGRANYGYTF. Supplemented by reference TRBV19 and TRBJ1-2, the full variable domain reads DGGITQSPKYLFRKEGQNVTLSCEQNLNHDAMYWYRQDPGQGLRLIYYSQIVNDFQKGDIAEGYSVSREKKESFPLTVTSAQKNPTAFYLCASSGRANYGYTFGSGTRLTVV.